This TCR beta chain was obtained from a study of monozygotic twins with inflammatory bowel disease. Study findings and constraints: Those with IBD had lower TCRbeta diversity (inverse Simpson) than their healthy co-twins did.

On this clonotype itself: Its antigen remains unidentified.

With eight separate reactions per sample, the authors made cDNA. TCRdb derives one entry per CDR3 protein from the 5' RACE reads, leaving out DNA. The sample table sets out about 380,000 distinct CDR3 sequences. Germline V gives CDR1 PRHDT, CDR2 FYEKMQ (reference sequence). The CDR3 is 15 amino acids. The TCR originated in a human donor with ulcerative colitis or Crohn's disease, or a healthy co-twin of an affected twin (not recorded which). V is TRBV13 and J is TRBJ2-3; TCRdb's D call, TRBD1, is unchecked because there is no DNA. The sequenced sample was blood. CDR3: CASHVRDRGPHTQYF.